This entry features one T cell receptor (beta chain) sequence. Sequenced by immunoSEQ multiplex PCR; TCRdb stores in-frame clones only, minus some. The table records 90,000 or so clones, 88% of them present only once. These data are taken from a study of control samples from healthy donors and cancer patients. J gave up 6 bases and V 8 bases, and 4 bases lay outside the gene matches. The CDR3 is 13 residues long. The sequenced sample was blood. The TCR was taken from a woman in her seventies in good health. The chain couples TRBV12-3 or TRBV12-4 to TRBJ2-1, with 10 bases matching TRBD1. The CDR3 here is CASGGTGVNEQFF. The CDR3 DNA reads TGTGCCAGCGGCGGGACAGGGGTCAATGAGCAGTTCTTC.